Presented here are 28 T cell receptor beta chains from one specimen sequenced in a study of cytomegalovirus exposure and HLA in healthy donors. In the PCR, 60 Vbeta and 13 Jbeta primers were used. Profiling relied on immunoSEQ multiplex PCR, and the TCRdb table lists in-frame clones only, not all of them. Found here are roughly 150,000 clones, 80% of them singletons; the top ten hold approximately 2.2%. Sequencing input: PBMCs. These TCRs come from a male donor in good health and CMV-seronegative.

The chain is built from TRBV6-5 and TRBJ1-4, with no clear D. Trimming shortened V by 0 bases and J by 0 bases, and 8 bases separated the two germline ends. Germline-derived CDR1 and CDR2 are MNHEY and SVGAGI. This CDR3 is built from 16 residues. The CDR3 DNA sequence: TGTGCCAGCAGTTACTCCCCACAGCCAACTAATGAAAAACTGTTTTTT. This gives the protein CASSYSPQPTNEKLFF.

A single count supports this clone. The junction does not match germline at one end; this may be a read error. V usage is TRBV7-9 and J usage is TRBJ1-6; a weak D match, TRBD1 (6 bases). The CDR3 totals 16 residues. The germline V gene has CDR1 SEHNR and CDR2 FQNEAQ (reference sequence). CDR3 in DNA: TGTTCCAGCAGACCCGGGACACCCAAGCAGGGTTCACCCCTCCACTTT. Its protein is CSSRPGTPKQGSPLHF.

The chain has TRBV19 and TRBJ1-1, with 9 bases matching TRBD1. V dropped 7 bases and J dropped 7; count of bases not matched to a gene: 4. The CDR3 is made up of 12 amino acids. CDR1 is LNHDA and CDR2 is SQIVND in the germline V gene (reference sequence). Written as DNA, the CDR3 is TGTGCCAGTAACCGGGGACAGGGTGAAGCTTTCTTT. Protein product: CASNRGQGEAFF.

J is TRBJ2-7 and V is TRBV19, with a possible D match to TRBD1 (6 bases). The length of the CDR3 is 14 residues. Germline CDR1 and CDR2: LNHDA and SQIVND (reference sequence). Trimming stripped 5 bases from V and 5 bases from J, with 16 bases between. For the CDR3, the DNA is TGTGCCAGTAGTGACCACAGGGCGAGGAACGAGCAGTACTTC. Translating gives CASSDHRARNEQYF.

This clone occurred a few times. The rearrangement uses TRBV7-9 and TRBJ2-1; 7 nucleotides align to TRBD2. This CDR3 region has 15 residues. Per the germline V gene, CDR1 is SEHNR and CDR2 is FQNEAQ (reference sequence). Trimming cost V 6 bases and J 2 bases; bases outside gene matches: 7. DNA for the CDR3: TGTGCCAGCAGTCGACCCGGGACTACCTACAATGAGCAGTTCTTC. This sequence encodes CASSRPGTTYNEQFF. Looking up the rest from reference TRBV7-9 and TRBJ2-1 gives the full variable domain: DTGVSQNPRHKITKRGQNVTFRCDPISEHNRLYWYRQTLGQGPEFLTYFQNEAQLEKSRLLSDRFSAERPKGSFSTLEIQRTEQGDSAMYLCASSRPGTTYNEQFFGPGTRLTVL.

This clone showed up just a few times. V and J are TRBV4-1 and TRBJ1-2; TRBD1 aligns across 7 bases. Germline assignment: CDR1 MGHRA and CDR2 YSYEKL. The length of the CDR3 is 14 residues. After removal of 4 bases from V and 3 bases from J, the junction contained 5 bases not matched to a gene. The CDR3 spells CASSRRDSYYGYTF. The CDR3 region has the DNA TGCGCCAGCAGCCGCCGGGACAGCTACTATGGCTACACCTTC.

V gene TRBV4-1 combines with J gene TRBJ1-2, with D possibly TRBD1 on 5 matching bases. V was shortened by 0 bases and J by 6 bases, with 14 bases between the two germline ends. The CDR3 has 15 residues. Germline V CDR1 and CDR2: MGHRA, YSYEKL. This chain's CDR3 is CASSQDRGDTNGYTF. As DNA, the CDR3 is TGCGCCAGCAGCCAAGATAGGGGTGACACTAATGGCTACACCTTC.

This clone was seen just once. This may be a read error, as it is one base from a much larger clone. The chain is built from TRBV9 and TRBJ1-2, with D possibly being TRBD1 (5 bases). V was trimmed by 2 bases and J by 3 bases, leaving 8 bases between them. Germline V CDR1 and CDR2: SGDLS, YYNGEE. The CDR3 sequence is 13 residues long. CDR3 DNA: TGTGCCAGCAGCGTCGGGGGGGACTATGGCTACACCTTC. This sequence encodes CASSVGGDYGYTF.

In nucleotides, the CDR3 is TGTGCCAGCAGTTACATAGGACAGACCCATGGCTACACCTTC. This translates into CASSYIGQTHGYTF. The rearrangement joins TRBV6-5 to TRBJ1-2; maybe TRBD1 (6 bases). In germline, CDR1 is MNHEY, CDR2 SVGAGI. CDR3 size: 14 residues. V dropped 2 bases and J dropped 6 bases, with 13 bases sitting between them.

As concerns this clone: The same CDR3 can be traced to other DNA sequences in this sample. The chain uses TRBV5-1 and TRBJ2-7; tentatively, D is TRBD2 (6 bases). CDR3 length: 14 amino acids. V lost 5 bases to trimming and J lost 0 bases, with 12 bases between them. Germline V gives CDR1 SGHRS, CDR2 YFSETQ. CDR3 nucleotides: TGCGCCAGCAGTGGGGCGGGGAGCTCCTACGAGCAGTACTTC. This sequence encodes CASSGAGSSYEQYF.

The V and J genes are TRBV6-5 and TRBJ2-7, with D unresolved. V was clipped by 0 bases and J by 2 bases, with 11 bases between them. The CDR3 loop spans 15 amino acids. Germline CDR1 reads MNHEY; CDR2 reads SVGAGI. CDR3 protein: CASSYSLISTYEQYF. In nucleotides, the CDR3 is TGTGCCAGCAGTTACTCGCTGATTAGCACCTACGAGCAGTACTTC.

The rearrangement uses TRBV11-1 and TRBJ2-5; 7 bases map to TRBD1. CDR3 length: 15 residues. CDR1 SGHAT and CDR2 FQDESV come from the germline V gene (reference sequence). J was trimmed by 1 base and V by 5 bases; bases with no gene match: 7. The CDR3 protein is CASSPGTAFQETQYF. In DNA form, the CDR3 reads TGTGCCAGCAGCCCCGGGACAGCATTCCAAGAGACCCAGTACTTC.

This clone was found once. This chain uses TRBV6-6 with TRBJ1-1; no reliable D call. Germline CDR1 MNHNY, CDR2 SVGAGI (reference sequence). The ends were cut back, 2 bases at V and 1 base at J, with 8 bases in the middle. The CDR3 spans 14 residues. DNA of the CDR3: TGTGCCAGCAGTTACGGCAGAACGAACACTGAAGCTTTCTTT. Translating gives CASSYGRTNTEAFF.

The rearrangement uses TRBV27 and TRBJ1-6; D unresolved. The CDR3 totals 14 residues. Between the trimmed V and J ends, which lost 4 bases and 10 bases, there was a span of 14 bases. Looked up from germline, CDR1 is MNHEY and CDR2 is SMNVEV (reference sequence). The CDR3 spells CASSSGLSGSPLHF. The DNA of the CDR3 is TGTGCCAGCAGTTCTGGCCTCAGCGGGTCACCCCTCCACTTT.

V gene TRBV7-6 combines with J gene TRBJ1-4; D is undetermined. The CDR3 covers 15 residues. The germline V gene encodes CDR1 SGHVS and CDR2 FNYEAQ. With 3 bases removed from V and 1 base from J, the gap between germline ends came to 9 bases. CDR3 DNA: TGTGCCAGCAGCTTGAGAGCGGTAACTAATGAAAAACTGTTTTTT. Translated: CASSLRAVTNEKLFF.

The chain joins TRBV5-1 to TRBJ1-6; possibly TRBD1 for D (6 bases). This CDR3 has 15 residues. Germline CDR1 is SGHRS and CDR2 is YFSETQ. The V end was cut by 0 bases, the J end by 10 bases, with 14 bases between. CDR3 sequence reads: CASSLGQGRESPLHF. The CDR3 coding sequence is TGCGCCAGCAGCTTGGGTCAGGGGCGGGAGTCACCCCTCCACTTT.

The chain couples TRBV5-4 to TRBJ1-1, with D perhaps TRBD1 (6 bases). The CDR3 has 15 amino acids. The V end was cut by 0 bases, the J end by 1 base, with 10 bases between. Germline CDR1 reads SGHNT; CDR2 reads YYREEE (reference sequence). The CDR3 nucleotides read TGTGCCAGCAGCTTGGTCGGCAGGGGGAACACTGAAGCTTTCTTT. Encoded protein: CASSLVGRGNTEAFF.

V and J are TRBV5-1 and TRBJ2-5, with TRBD1 matching over 7 bases. The CDR3 spans 15 residues. Germline lookup yields CDR1 SGHRS and CDR2 YFSETQ. The trim removed 4 bases at V and 1 base at J, leaving 7 bases unmatched. In nucleotides, the CDR3 is TGCGCCAGCAGCGCAATCCCAGGGGGCCAAGAGACCCAGTACTTC. This sequence encodes CASSAIPGGQETQYF.

This chain uses TRBV9 with TRBJ1-2; possibly TRBD1 for D (5 bases). The germline CDR1 and CDR2 sequences are SGDLS and YYNGEE. This CDR3 contains 14 residues. Trimming took off 4 bases at V and 8 bases at J, with 18 bases between the two ends. CDR3: CASSPTTGGRGYTF. The DNA for the CDR3 is TGTGCCAGCAGCCCCACGACGGGGGGGAGAGGCTACACCTTC.

The chain joins TRBV15 to TRBJ1-1; D is undetermined. The CDR3 sequence is 13 residues long. Per germline, CDR1 LNHNV and CDR2 YYDKDF (reference sequence). The V end was cut by 4 bases, the J end by 3 bases, with 9 bases between. The CDR3 nucleotides are TGTGCCACCAGCATTGAGGGTTACACTGAAGCTTTCTTT. It yields the protein CATSIEGYTEAFF.

V gene TRBV6-4 combines with J gene TRBJ2-1; a weak D match, TRBD2 (5 bases). From germline, CDR1 is MRHNA and CDR2 SNTAGT. Trimming stripped 6 bases from V and 8 bases from J, with 14 bases between. This CDR3 has 13 residues. For the CDR3, the DNA is TGTGCCAGCAGACTGGGGTCCGGGGATGAGCAGTTCTTC. Its translation: CASRLGSGDEQFF.

This clone was recorded only once. The chain has TRBV6-5 and TRBJ2-5; 9 bases are shared with TRBD1. The J segment lost 5 bases and the V segment lost 2 bases, leaving 9 bases of the junction unmatched. Germline CDR1 and CDR2: MNHEY and SVGAGI. The CDR3 is 16 amino acids. The CDR3 DNA reads TGTGCCAGCAGTTACGTTGACAGGGGGTTTCGGGAGACCCAGTACTTC. Protein: CASSYVDRGFRETQYF.

The chain has TRBV5-1 and TRBJ1-1, with D perhaps TRBD1 (5 bases). From germline, CDR1 is SGHRS and CDR2 YFSETQ. The ends were cut back, 2 bases at V and 5 bases at J, with 16 bases in the middle. The CDR3 totals 15 residues. CDR3 loop: CASSFLGAGRTEAFF. In DNA form, the CDR3 reads TGCGCCAGCAGCTTTCTTGGGGCAGGGAGGACTGAAGCTTTCTTT.

This clone was detected a few times. V usage is TRBV5-4 and J usage is TRBJ1-1, with 8 bases lining up with TRBD1. CDR1 and CDR2 from the germline V gene are SGHNT and YYREEE (reference sequence). V shed 3 bases, J shed 3 bases, and the junction held 4 bases outside the gene matches. The CDR3 sequence is 14 residues long. For the CDR3, the DNA is TGTGCCAGCAGCTCGATGGACAGGGACACTGAAGCTTTCTTT. It codes for CASSSMDRDTEAFF.

The CDR3 sequence is CASSDAVRVSGNTIYF. CDR3 DNA: TGTGCCAGCAGCGACGCGGTGAGGGTCAGCGGAAACACCATATATTTT. The chain links TRBV7-9 to TRBJ1-3; unclear D gene. The CDR3 has 16 residues. Per germline, CDR1 SEHNR and CDR2 FQNEAQ (reference sequence). V lost 5 bases and J 4 bases, leaving 18 bases between the germline ends.

The chain uses TRBV7-9 and TRBJ2-1, with 10 bases identical to TRBD2. The CDR3 has 19 amino acids. With 4 bases clipped from V and 0 bases from J, the junction kept 12 bases outside the gene matches. The germline V gene encodes CDR1 SEHNR and CDR2 FQNEAQ (reference sequence). The CDR3 nucleotides read TGTGCCAGCAGCTCCGGAGTAGCGGGGGGCCGAAGCTCCTACAATGAGCAGTTCTTC. Translated: CASSSGVAGGRSSYNEQFF.

As for this clone: The junction departs from germline at one end; a sequencing error may be responsible. The V gene is TRBV7-9, the J gene TRBJ1-2; no clear D. The CDR3 totals 10 residues. CDR1 is SEHNR, CDR2 FQNEAQ, per germline (reference sequence). The CDR3 protein is CANSFGGYTF. CDR3 sequence (DNA): TGTGCCAACAGCTTCGGGGGCTACACCTTC.

This clone was detected only once. This rearrangement joins TRBV7-9 to TRBJ2-3; 10 bases are shared with TRBD1. Germline loops: CDR1 SEHNR, CDR2 FQNEAQ (reference sequence). Trimming took 8 bases from V and 1 from J; bases not matched to a gene: 0. The CDR3 covers 13 residues. CDR3 loop: CASGTGGTDTQYF. As DNA, the CDR3 is TGTGCCAGCGGGACAGGGGGCACAGATACGCAGTATTTT.